The 7 T cell receptor beta chains given below trace back to one sample, sequenced in a study of PD-1 blockade in mismatch repair-deficient tumors. Data came from immunoSEQ multiplex PCR; TCRdb stores just in-frame clones and leaves some out. Among 100,000 to 150,000 clones listed, roughly 86% were seen once. Sequenced here: peripheral blood, sampled 44 weeks after starting pembrolizumab. These receptors were obtained from an adult with mismatch repair-deficient cancer.

The gene calls are TRBV18 and TRBJ2-3; TRBD2 aligns across 10 bases. There are 15 residues in the CDR3. Per the germline V gene, CDR1 is KGHSH and CDR2 is LQKENI. The V gene end was trimmed by 5 bases and the J gene end by 1 base; junction bases not matched to a gene: 3. The CDR3 is CASSIGTSGTDTQYF. CDR3 nucleotide sequence: TGTGCCAGCTCAATCGGGACTAGCGGCACAGATACGCAGTATTTT.

The chain links TRBV9 to TRBJ2-3; D gene ambiguous. Germline lookup yields CDR1 SGDLS and CDR2 YYNGEE. Trimming shortened V by 1 base and J by 1 base, and 7 bases separated the two germline ends. CDR3 size: 14 residues. The chain's CDR3 is CASSVPSGTDTQYF. In nucleotides, the CDR3 is TGTGCCAGCAGCGTACCCTCCGGCACAGATACGCAGTATTTT.

The chain has TRBV7-2 and TRBJ2-7; D may be TRBD2 (6 bases). The CDR3 runs 15 residues. Trimming pared 6 bases from V and 0 bases from J, leaving 15 bases between. The germline gives CDR1 SGHTA, CDR2 FQGNSA. This chain's CDR3 is CASRPTGTGSYEQYF. The CDR3 DNA follows: TGTGCCAGCAGACCGACCGGGACTGGCTCCTACGAGCAGTACTTC.

This clone was seen more than once but under ten times. V gene TRBV7-2 combines with J gene TRBJ2-7, with 12 bases matching TRBD2. This CDR3 is 15 amino acids long. Germline V lookup: CDR1 SGHTA, CDR2 FQGNSA. V trimming: 5 bases; J trimming: 3 bases; junction bases outside the gene matches: 5. This CDR3 reads CASSPGLAGSYEQYF. CDR3 DNA: TGTGCCAGCAGCCCCGGACTAGCGGGGAGCTACGAGCAGTACTTC.

The chain links TRBV7-8 to TRBJ1-5; TRBD1 agrees at 7 bases. After removal of 5 bases from V and 5 bases from J, the junction contained 9 bases not matched to a gene. The V gene's germline CDR1 is SGHVS and CDR2 FQNEAQ. The CDR3 sequence is 15 residues long. In DNA form, the CDR3 reads TGTGCCAGCAGCCTTCAGGGGGTGGTAGATCAGCCCCAGCATTTT. Residues: CASSLQGVVDQPQHF.

This clone was recorded only once. The chain has TRBV11-2 and TRBJ2-3; 9 bases map to TRBD2. The CDR3 covers 15 residues. V shed 5 bases, J shed 0 bases, and the junction held 3 bases outside the gene matches. Per germline, CDR1 SGHAT and CDR2 FQNNGV. CDR3 region: CASSTSGSSTDTQYF. CDR3 bases: TGTGCCAGCAGCACTAGCGGGTCTAGCACAGATACGCAGTATTTT.

The genes are TRBV5-8 and TRBJ1-5, with TRBD1 matching 10 bases. Germline V lookup: CDR1 SGHTS, CDR2 YDEGEE. There are 16 residues in the CDR3. Trimming removed 3 bases from V and 2 bases from J; junction bases left unmatched: 5. The CDR3 here is CASSYTGTGGNQPQHF. The CDR3 DNA follows: TGTGCCAGCAGCTACACCGGGACAGGGGGCAATCAGCCCCAGCATTTT.